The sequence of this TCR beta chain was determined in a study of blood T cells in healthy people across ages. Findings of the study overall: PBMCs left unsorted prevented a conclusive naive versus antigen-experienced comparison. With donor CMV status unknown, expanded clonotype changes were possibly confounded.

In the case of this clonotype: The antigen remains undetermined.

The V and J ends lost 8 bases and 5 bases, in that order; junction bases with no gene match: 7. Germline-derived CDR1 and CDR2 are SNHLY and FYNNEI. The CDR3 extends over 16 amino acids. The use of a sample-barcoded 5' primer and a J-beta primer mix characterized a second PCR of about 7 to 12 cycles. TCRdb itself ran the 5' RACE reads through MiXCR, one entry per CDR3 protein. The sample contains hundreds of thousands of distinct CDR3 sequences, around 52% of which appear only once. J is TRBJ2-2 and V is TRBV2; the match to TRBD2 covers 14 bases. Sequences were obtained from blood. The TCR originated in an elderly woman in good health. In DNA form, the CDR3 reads TGTGCCAGCGAAGGGACTAGCGGGAGAGGGACCGGGGAGCTGTTTTTT. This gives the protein CASEGTSGRGTGELFF.